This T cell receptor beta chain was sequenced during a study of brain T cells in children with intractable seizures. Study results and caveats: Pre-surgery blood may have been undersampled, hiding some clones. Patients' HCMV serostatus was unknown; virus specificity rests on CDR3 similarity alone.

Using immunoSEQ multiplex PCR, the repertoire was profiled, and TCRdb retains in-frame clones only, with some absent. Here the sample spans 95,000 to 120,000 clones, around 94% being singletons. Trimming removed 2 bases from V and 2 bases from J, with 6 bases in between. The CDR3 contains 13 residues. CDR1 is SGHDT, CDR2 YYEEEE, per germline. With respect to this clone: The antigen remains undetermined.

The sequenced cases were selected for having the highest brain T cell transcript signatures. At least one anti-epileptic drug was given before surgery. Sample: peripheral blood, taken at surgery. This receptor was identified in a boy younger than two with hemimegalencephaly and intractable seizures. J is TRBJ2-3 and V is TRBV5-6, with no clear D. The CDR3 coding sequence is TGTGCCAGCAGCTTTATCCTCACAGATACGCAGTATTTT. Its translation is CASSFILTDTQYF.